These 29 T cell receptor beta chains share one sample of origin, sequenced in a study of blood T cell repertoires in COVID-19. Produced via immunoSEQ multiplex PCR; TCRdb's table is partial and in-frame only. The table records a few hundred thousand clones, 88% of them present only once. Sequences were obtained from peripheral blood. All receptors come from a man younger than 30 with active or convalescent COVID-19.

The chain uses TRBV6-1 and TRBJ1-2, with D perhaps matching TRBD1 (5 bases). The V end was cut by 3 bases, the J end by 7 bases, with 15 bases between. CDR1 and CDR2 (germline): MNHNS, SASEGT. This CDR3 contains 14 residues. The CDR3 nucleotides are TGTGCCAGCAGTGACAGGGAAGAGGACCCTGGCTACACCTTC. Translated, it gives CASSDREEDPGYTF.

The chain links TRBV9 to TRBJ1-2; 7 bases match TRBD1. This CDR3 has 15 residues. V trimming: 4 bases; J trimming: 3 bases; junction bases outside the gene matches: 9. Germline V gene sequence: CDR1 SGDLS, CDR2 YYNGEE. The CDR3 nucleotides are TGTGCCAGCAGCCCCCAGACAGGGAACTACTATGGCTACACCTTC. This encodes CASSPQTGNYYGYTF.

The sample holds a few counts of this clone. This chain links TRBV9 with TRBJ1-1; 7 positions match TRBD1. V was clipped by 0 bases and J by 4 bases; unmatched bases: 6. CDR3 size: 15 residues. The germline gives CDR1 SGDLS, CDR2 YYNGEE. CDR3 in amino acids: CASSVVEGGFTEAFF. The CDR3 DNA reads as TGTGCCAGCAGCGTAGTGGAAGGGGGCTTCACTGAAGCTTTCTTT. The full variable domain, its missing parts supplied by reference TRBV9 and TRBJ1-1, is DSGVTQTPKHLITATGQRVTLRCSPRSGDLSVYWYQQSLDQGLQFLIQYYNGEERAKGNILERFSAQQFPDLHSELNLSSLELGDSALYFCASSVVEGGFTEAFFGQGTRLTVV.

The CDR3 reads CASTEGSPLHF. The CDR3 DNA sequence: TGTGCCAGCACTGAGGGATCACCCCTCCACTTT. J is TRBJ1-6 and V is TRBV7-9; unclear D gene. The CDR3 runs to 11 residues. V shed 7 bases and J shed 10 bases, with 8 bases lying between them. Germline lookup yields CDR1 SEHNR and CDR2 FQNEAQ (reference sequence).

The V gene is TRBV9, the J gene TRBJ1-2, with D possibly TRBD1 on 6 matching bases. V shed 5 bases and J shed 7 bases, with 12 bases lying between them. Germline CDR1 reads SGDLS; CDR2 reads YYNGEE. The CDR3 is 12 residues long. The CDR3 spells CASSEGGLGYTF. The CDR3, as DNA: TGTGCCAGCAGTGAGGGGGGGCTTGGCTACACCTTC.

This chain connects TRBV5-6 to TRBJ1-1; 7 bases match TRBD1. CDR3 size: 12 residues. Germline assignment: CDR1 SGHDT and CDR2 YYEEEE. J was trimmed by 9 bases and V by 0 bases; bases with no gene match: 2. This CDR3 reads CASSLVRGQAFF. The CDR3 DNA reads as TGTGCCAGCAGCTTGGTGAGGGGGCAAGCTTTCTTT.

The rearrangement joins TRBV5-1 to TRBJ2-1, with 7 positions matching TRBD1. Trimming cost V 1 base and J 7 bases; bases outside gene matches: 8. The CDR3 is 15 amino acids. Per the germline V gene, CDR1 is SGHRS and CDR2 is YFSETQ. CDR3 protein: CASSLSQGIKNEQFF. In DNA, the CDR3 is TGCGCCAGCAGCTTGTCACAGGGGATTAAGAATGAGCAGTTCTTC.

V is TRBV2 and J is TRBJ2-7, with D perhaps matching TRBD1 (6 bases). V shed 3 bases and J shed 4 bases, with 10 bases lying between them. Germline CDR1 reads SNHLY; CDR2 reads FYNNEI. The CDR3 runs to 13 residues. CDR3 DNA: TGTGCCAGCAGTGACACTACAGGGTACGAGCAGTACTTC. Translation: CASSDTTGYEQYF.

The chain uses TRBV19 and TRBJ2-7; TRBD1 might be the D (5 bases). CDR1 and CDR2 from the germline V gene are LNHDA and SQIVND (reference sequence). V was trimmed by 1 base and J by 3 bases, leaving 10 bases between them. The CDR3 covers 14 residues. The CDR3 nucleotides read TGTGCCAGTAGTATAGCTCTCAGGGACTACGAGCAGTACTTC. This sequence encodes CASSIALRDYEQYF.

The rearrangement joins TRBV6-2 or TRBV6-3 to TRBJ1-1, with 7 bases matching TRBD1. The CDR3 consists of 17 residues. CDR1 is MNHEY, CDR2 SVGEGT, per germline. Trimming cost V 4 bases and J 0 bases; bases outside gene matches: 11. The CDR3 bases are TGTGCCAGCAGTTTCCCGACAGGGAACATACTGAACACTGAAGCTTTCTTT. Amino acids: CASSFPTGNILNTEAFF.

The CDR3 sequence is CASSQVTREGTQYF. CDR3 in DNA: TGCGCCAGCAGCCAAGTTACCCGGGAGGGGACCCAGTACTTC. This sequence joins TRBV4-1 and TRBJ2-5; 8 nucleotides agree with TRBD2. V was clipped by 1 base and J by 7 bases; unmatched bases: 5. The CDR3 runs to 14 residues. From germline, CDR1 is MGHRA and CDR2 YSYEKL.

The chain couples TRBV7-2 to TRBJ2-7; TRBD2 might be the D (6 bases). Trimming stripped 1 base from V and 3 bases from J, with 10 bases between. Germline V CDR1 and CDR2: SGHTA, FQGNSA. CDR3 length equals 14 residues. CDR3 coding DNA: TGTGCCAGCAGCTTAGGAGGAGGGTACTACGAGCAGTACTTC. This encodes CASSLGGGYYEQYF.

The chain recombines TRBV4-3 with TRBJ2-7, with 9 bases aligning to TRBD1. Germline assignment: CDR1 LGHNA and CDR2 YSLEER. Losses at the gene ends were 1 base for V and 3 bases for J; bases not matched to a gene: 7. This CDR3 has 16 residues. CDR3 amino acids: CASSQVVSGQGYEQYF. CDR3 nucleotides: TGCGCCAGCAGCCAAGTGGTATCGGGACAGGGCTACGAGCAGTACTTC.

The chain combines TRBV4-1 with TRBJ1-4; tentatively, D is TRBD1 (5 bases). Per germline, CDR1 MGHRA and CDR2 YSYEKL. The length of the CDR3 is 16 residues. With 4 bases removed from V and 7 bases from J, the gap between germline ends came to 19 bases. The CDR3: CASSLGPGDMGEKLFF. DNA of the CDR3: TGCGCCAGCAGCCTGGGGCCGGGGGATATGGGTGAAAAACTGTTTTTT.

The chain is built from TRBV10-3 and TRBJ2-5, with D unresolved. Germline V gene data show CDR1 as ENHRY and CDR2 as SYGVKD. CDR3 length equals 13 residues. V lost 2 bases and J 0 bases, leaving 4 bases between the germline ends. The CDR3 bases are TGTGCCATCAGTGAGGGCTACCAAGAGACCCAGTACTTC. Protein: CAISEGYQETQYF.

The rearrangement links TRBV4-1 to TRBJ2-7; 11 bases map to TRBD2. Germline lookup yields CDR1 MGHRA and CDR2 YSYEKL. This CDR3 is built from 14 residues. The V and J ends lost 6 bases and 6 bases, in that order; junction bases with no gene match: 7. Here the CDR3 reads CASSLSGGAFEQYF. The CDR3 nucleotides are TGCGCCAGCAGTCTTAGCGGGGGGGCGTTCGAGCAGTACTTC.

This chain uses TRBV29-1 with TRBJ1-1; no firm D call. Germline CDR1 SQVTM, CDR2 ANQGSEA. Trimming stripped 6 bases from V and 8 bases from J, with 19 bases between. The CDR3 has 13 residues. CDR3 sequence (DNA): TGCAGCGTCCATCACCCAGCAGGCCTAGAAGCTTTCTTT. Protein product: CSVHHPAGLEAFF. The full variable domain, in which reference TRBV29-1 and TRBJ1-1 provide the parts outside the CDR3, is SAVISQKPSRDICQRGTSLTIQCQVDSQVTMMFWYRQQPGQSLTLIATANQGSEATYESGFVIDKFPISRPNLTFSTLTVSNMSPEDSSIYLCSVHHPAGLEAFFGQGTRLTVV.

The sample holds one count of this clone. The chain is built from TRBV9 and TRBJ1-1; D gene uncertain. The CDR3 length is 15 residues. Germline CDR1 and CDR2: SGDLS and YYNGEE. Trimming removed 3 bases at V and 10 bases at J, with 22 bases between. CDR3 bases: TGTGCCAGCAGCGCGGGTGTTGGGCAGGAGGGTGGAGCTTTCTTT. This codes for CASSAGVGQEGGAFF. The entire variable domain, with the rest obtained from reference TRBV9 and TRBJ1-1, is as follows: DSGVTQTPKHLITATGQRVTLRCSPRSGDLSVYWYQQSLDQGLQFLIQYYNGEERAKGNILERFSAQQFPDLHSELNLSSLELGDSALYFCASSAGVGQEGGAFFGQGTRLTVV.

The chain has TRBV6-6 and TRBJ2-5, with 11 positions matching TRBD1. The V segment lost 0 bases and the J segment 5 bases; nucleotides outside the gene matches: 5. CDR1 is MNHNY, CDR2 SVGAGI, per germline (reference sequence). CDR3 length: 16 amino acids. The CDR3 nucleotides read TGTGCCAGCAGTTACTCGGGACAGGGGGTTTCTGAGACCCAGTACTTC. Translating it yields CASSYSGQGVSETQYF.

The gene calls are TRBV5-4 and TRBJ2-1; 11 bases are a match to TRBD1. Germline values: CDR1 SGHNT, CDR2 YYREEE (reference sequence). CDR3 length: 15 amino acids. Trimming cost V 0 bases and J 8 bases; bases outside gene matches: 4. DNA for the CDR3: TGTGCCAGCAGCTTGGTGGGACAGGGGGGAGATGAGCAGTTCTTC. This gives the protein CASSLVGQGGDEQFF.

The rearrangement joins TRBV9 to TRBJ1-2; 9 nucleotides align to TRBD1. The germline V gene has CDR1 SGDLS and CDR2 YYNGEE. This CDR3 is built from 16 residues. J was trimmed by 4 bases and V by 4 bases; bases with no gene match: 11. Here the CDR3 DNA reads TGTGCCAGCAGCATGAGCCGGGACAGGGACCTCTATGGCTACACCTTC. The encoded protein is CASSMSRDRDLYGYTF. The whole variable domain, filled in from reference TRBV9 and TRBJ1-2, reads DSGVTQTPKHLITATGQRVTLRCSPRSGDLSVYWYQQSLDQGLQFLIQYYNGEERAKGNILERFSAQQFPDLHSELNLSSLELGDSALYFCASSMSRDRDLYGYTFGSGTRLTVV.

The CDR3 reads CATSRDVVLETQYF. CDR3 bases: TGTGCCACCAGCAGAGATGTCGTACTGGAGACCCAGTACTTC. The chain uses TRBV15 and TRBJ2-5; D ambiguous. CDR3 length: 14 residues. V dropped 0 bases and J dropped 5 bases, with 10 bases sitting between them. Germline CDR1 and CDR2: LNHNV and YYDKDF (reference sequence).

This chain uses TRBV12-3 or TRBV12-4 with TRBJ2-7; D gene ambiguous. Between the trimmed V and J ends, which lost 0 bases and 3 bases, there was a span of 6 bases. This CDR3 comprises 13 residues. CDR3 in DNA: TGTGCCAGCAGTTTAGCCGCAGGCTACGAGCAGTACTTC. Protein: CASSLAAGYEQYF.

The chain is built from TRBV10-3 and TRBJ2-7, with 7 nucleotides matching TRBD1. CDR3 length equals 15 residues. Germline trimming cut 6 bases from V and 1 base from J; bases unmatched to any gene: 9. Germline V gene sequence: CDR1 ENHRY, CDR2 SYGVKD. CDR3 nucleotides: TGTGCCATCAGCGAAGGACAGGTGGAATCCTACGAGCAGTACTTC. It yields the protein CAISEGQVESYEQYF.

With regard to this clone: Additional DNA sequences in this sample encode the identical CDR3. The rearrangement joins TRBV7-2 to TRBJ2-7; TRBD1 aligns across 8 bases. The CDR3 spans 15 residues. In germline, CDR1 is SGHTA, CDR2 FQGNSA. The V segment lost 3 bases and the J segment 2 bases; nucleotides outside the gene matches: 6. The CDR3 DNA is TGTGCCAGCAGCTTGAGTGGGACAGGAGCCTACGAGCAGTACTTC. Translated: CASSLSGTGAYEQYF.

The chain combines TRBV3-1 (or the pseudogene TRBV3-2) with TRBJ2-7, with TRBD1 matching 7 bases. The CDR3 is 16 residues long. Per germline, CDR1 LGHDT and CDR2 YNNKEL (reference sequence). V was pared by 2 bases and J by 2 bases, with 9 bases of the junction left unmatched. CDR3: CASSQPYGTATYEQYF. The CDR3 DNA reads as TGTGCCAGCAGCCAACCGTACGGGACAGCCACCTACGAGCAGTACTTC.

This chain joins TRBV9 and TRBJ2-3, with D uncertain. The germline gives CDR1 SGDLS, CDR2 YYNGEE. This CDR3 is built from 14 residues. Trimming cost V 4 bases and J 1 base, with 10 bases left between them. The CDR3 sequence is CASSPRIGTDTQYF. CDR3 coding DNA: TGTGCCAGCAGCCCCCGTATTGGCACAGATACGCAGTATTTT.

This clone was observed a few times. CDR3 residues: CASSRRKTGGTYEQYF. The CDR3 DNA follows: TGTGCCAGCAGTCGAAGAAAGACAGGCGGAACCTACGAGCAGTACTTC. The rearrangement joins TRBV6-6 to TRBJ2-7; maybe TRBD1 (6 bases). Trimming took off 5 bases at V and 2 bases at J, with 19 bases between the two ends. This CDR3 has 16 residues. Looked up from germline, CDR1 is MNHNY and CDR2 is SVGAGI (reference sequence).

The chain carries TRBV7-9 and TRBJ2-7; 7 positions match TRBD2. The V segment lost 4 bases and the J segment 3 bases; nucleotides outside the gene matches: 9. CDR3 length equals 15 residues. Germline values: CDR1 SEHNR, CDR2 FQNEAQ (reference sequence). CDR3: CASSSTSGGVYEQYF. Written as DNA, the CDR3 is TGTGCCAGCAGCTCGACGTCGGGGGGTGTCTACGAGCAGTACTTC.